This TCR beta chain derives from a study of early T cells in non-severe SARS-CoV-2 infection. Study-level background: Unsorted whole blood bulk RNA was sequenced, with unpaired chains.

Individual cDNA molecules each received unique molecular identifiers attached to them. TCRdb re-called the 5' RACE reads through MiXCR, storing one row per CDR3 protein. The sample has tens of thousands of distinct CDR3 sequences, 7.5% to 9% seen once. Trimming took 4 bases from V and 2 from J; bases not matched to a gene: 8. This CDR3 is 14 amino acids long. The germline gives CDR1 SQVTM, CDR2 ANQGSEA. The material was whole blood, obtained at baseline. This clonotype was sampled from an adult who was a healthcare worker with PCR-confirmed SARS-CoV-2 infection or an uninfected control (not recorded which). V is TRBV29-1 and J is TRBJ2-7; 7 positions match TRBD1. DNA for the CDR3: TGCAGCGTTGCCGAATCAGGGGGAACCTACGAGCAGTACTTC. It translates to CSVAESGGTYEQYF.